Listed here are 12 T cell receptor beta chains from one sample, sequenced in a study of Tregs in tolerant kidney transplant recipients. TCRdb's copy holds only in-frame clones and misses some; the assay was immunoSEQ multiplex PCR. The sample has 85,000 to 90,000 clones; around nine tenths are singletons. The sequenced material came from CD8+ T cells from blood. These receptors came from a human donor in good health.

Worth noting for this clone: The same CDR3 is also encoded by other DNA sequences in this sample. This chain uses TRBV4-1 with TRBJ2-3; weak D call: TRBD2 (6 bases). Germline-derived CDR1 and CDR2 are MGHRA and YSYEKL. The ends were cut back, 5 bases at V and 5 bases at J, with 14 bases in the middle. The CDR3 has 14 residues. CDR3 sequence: CASSEGGPEDTQYF. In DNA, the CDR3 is TGCGCCAGCAGCGAGGGAGGACCGGAAGATACGCAGTATTTT.

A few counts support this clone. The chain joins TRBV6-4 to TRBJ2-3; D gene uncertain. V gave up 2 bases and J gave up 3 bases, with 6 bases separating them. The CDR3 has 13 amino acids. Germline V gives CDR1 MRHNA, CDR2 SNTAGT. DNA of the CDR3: TGTGCCAGCAGTGACACGGGTACAGATACGCAGTATTTT. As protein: CASSDTGTDTQYF.

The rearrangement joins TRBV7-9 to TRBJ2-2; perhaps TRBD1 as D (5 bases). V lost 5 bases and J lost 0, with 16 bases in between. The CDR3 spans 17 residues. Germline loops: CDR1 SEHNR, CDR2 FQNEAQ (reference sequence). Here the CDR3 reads CASSPHSLGPNTGELFF. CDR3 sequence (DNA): TGTGCCAGCAGCCCCCACTCTTTGGGGCCGAACACCGGGGAGCTGTTTTTT.

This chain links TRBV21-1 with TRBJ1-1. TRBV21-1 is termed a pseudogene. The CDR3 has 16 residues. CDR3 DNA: TGTGCCAGCAGCAAAGTAATCCAGAATCGGGACACTGAAGCTTTCTTT. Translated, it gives CASSKVIQNRDTEAFF.

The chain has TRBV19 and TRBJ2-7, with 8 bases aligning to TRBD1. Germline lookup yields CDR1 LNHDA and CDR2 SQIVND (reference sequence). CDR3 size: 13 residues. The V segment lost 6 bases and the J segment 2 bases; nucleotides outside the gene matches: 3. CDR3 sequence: CASRTTGAYEQYF. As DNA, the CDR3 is TGTGCCAGTAGAACGACAGGGGCCTACGAGCAGTACTTC. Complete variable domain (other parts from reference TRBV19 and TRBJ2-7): DGGITQSPKYLFRKEGQNVTLSCEQNLNHDAMYWYRQDPGQGLRLIYYSQIVNDFQKGDIAEGYSVSREKKESFPLTVTSAQKNPTAFYLCASRTTGAYEQYFGPGTRLTVT.

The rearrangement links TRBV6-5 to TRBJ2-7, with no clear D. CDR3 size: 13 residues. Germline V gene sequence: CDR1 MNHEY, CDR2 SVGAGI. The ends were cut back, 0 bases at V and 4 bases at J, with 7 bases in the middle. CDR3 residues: CASSYSESYEQYF. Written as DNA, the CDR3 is TGTGCCAGCAGTTACTCGGAGAGTTACGAGCAGTACTTC.

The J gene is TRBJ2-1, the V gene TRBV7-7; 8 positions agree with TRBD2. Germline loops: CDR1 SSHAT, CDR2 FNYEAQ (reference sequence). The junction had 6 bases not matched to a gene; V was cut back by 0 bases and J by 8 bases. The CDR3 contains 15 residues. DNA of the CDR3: TGTGCCAGCAGCTTAGCGAGCGGGAGCTCGTATGAGCAGTTCTTC. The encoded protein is CASSLASGSSYEQFF.

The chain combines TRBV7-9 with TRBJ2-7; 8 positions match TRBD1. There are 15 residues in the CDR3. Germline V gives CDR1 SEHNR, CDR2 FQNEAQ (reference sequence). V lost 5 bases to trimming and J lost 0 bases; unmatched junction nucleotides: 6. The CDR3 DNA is TGTGCCAGCAGCCTCGACAGGGGAGACTCCTACGAGCAGTACTTC. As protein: CASSLDRGDSYEQYF.

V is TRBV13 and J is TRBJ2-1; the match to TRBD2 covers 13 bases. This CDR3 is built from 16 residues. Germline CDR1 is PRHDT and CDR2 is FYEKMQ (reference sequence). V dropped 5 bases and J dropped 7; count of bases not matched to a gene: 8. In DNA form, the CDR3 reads TGTGCCAGCAGCGGGCCCGGGACTAGCGGGGCTAATGAGCAGTTCTTC. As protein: CASSGPGTSGANEQFF.

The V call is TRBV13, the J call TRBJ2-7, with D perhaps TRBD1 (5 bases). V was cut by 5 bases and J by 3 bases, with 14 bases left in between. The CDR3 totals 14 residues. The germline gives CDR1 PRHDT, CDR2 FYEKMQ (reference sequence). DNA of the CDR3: TGTGCCAGCAGCCAGCAGGGCCAGCTCTACGAGCAGTACTTC. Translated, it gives CASSQQGQLYEQYF.

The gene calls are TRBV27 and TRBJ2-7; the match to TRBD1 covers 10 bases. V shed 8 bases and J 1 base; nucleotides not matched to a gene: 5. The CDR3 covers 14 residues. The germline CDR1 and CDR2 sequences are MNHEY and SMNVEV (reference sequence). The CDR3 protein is CASWDRGDSYEQYF. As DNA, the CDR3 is TGTGCCAGCTGGGACAGGGGAGATTCCTACGAGCAGTACTTC.

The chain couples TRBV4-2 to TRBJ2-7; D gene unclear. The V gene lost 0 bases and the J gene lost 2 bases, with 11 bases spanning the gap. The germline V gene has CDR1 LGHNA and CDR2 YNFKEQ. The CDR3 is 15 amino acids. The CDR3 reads CASSQDPHLPYEQYF. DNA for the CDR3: TGTGCCAGCAGCCAAGATCCCCACCTCCCCTACGAGCAGTACTTC.